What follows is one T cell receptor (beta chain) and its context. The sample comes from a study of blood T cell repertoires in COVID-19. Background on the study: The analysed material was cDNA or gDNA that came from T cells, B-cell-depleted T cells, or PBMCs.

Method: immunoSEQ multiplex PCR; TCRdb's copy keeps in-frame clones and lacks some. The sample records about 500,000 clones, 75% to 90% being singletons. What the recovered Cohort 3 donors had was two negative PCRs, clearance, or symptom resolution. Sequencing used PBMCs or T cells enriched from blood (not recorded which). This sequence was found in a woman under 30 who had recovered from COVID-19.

The CDR3 region has the DNA TGTGCCAGCGCTTCAGGGAATATAAGAACTGAAGCTTTCTTT. Translation gives CASASGNIRTEAFF. V and J are TRBV6-5 and TRBJ1-1, with D maybe TRBD1 (5 bases). V was shortened by 8 bases and J by 5 bases, with 18 bases between the two germline ends. The CDR3 extends over 14 amino acids. Looked up from germline, CDR1 is MNHEY and CDR2 is SVGAGI.